This entry lists 18 T cell receptor beta chains sequenced from one sample in a study of Tregs in tolerant kidney transplant recipients (dated by TCRdb to 2018 to 2020). Libraries came from the immunoSEQ multiplex PCR assay. Imported from immuneACCESS, the table was reduced by TCRdb to in-frame sequences with V and J called. These copies leave out some clones; in studies compared against another copy, an unresolved V gene accounts for under half, and the cause of the remainder is not known. In this sample the table shows around 63,000 clones, approximately 83% of which occur a single time. The ten largest clones represent approximately 2.3% of the sample. This specimen's time point label, interpreted: blood sample drawn before combined kidney and bone marrow transplant. The sequenced sample was Tregs from blood, obtained before the transplant. The source is a human donor who received a combined kidney and bone marrow transplant.

The rearrangement uses TRBV10-3 and TRBJ1-2, with unresolved D. The germline CDR1 and CDR2 sequences are ENHRY and SYGVKD. This CDR3 spans 15 amino acids. V was trimmed by 9 bases and J by 0 bases, leaving 17 bases between them. The CDR3: CAIALDLGTNYGYTF. The CDR3 DNA follows: TGTGCCATTGCCTTGGATCTGGGAACTAACTATGGCTACACCTTC.

The V and J genes are TRBV19 and TRBJ1-2, with D possibly being TRBD1 (6 bases). Germline CDR1 and CDR2: LNHDA and SQIVND (reference sequence). The CDR3 is made up of 17 amino acids. With 5 bases removed from V and 4 bases from J, the gap between germline ends came to 23 bases. The DNA of the CDR3 is TGTGCCAGTAGTCGGCGGGACAAGGGATACAGGTCCTATGGCTACACCTTC. Protein: CASSRRDKGYRSYGYTF.

The V call is TRBV6-5, the J call TRBJ1-3; D is undetermined. The V end was cut by 6 bases, the J end by 0 bases, with 9 bases between. Germline V CDR1 and CDR2: MNHEY, SVGAGI. The CDR3 sequence is 14 residues long. The CDR3 DNA reads as TGTGCCAGCAGGCCAAGGAACTCTGGAAACACCATATATTTT. It is translated as CASRPRNSGNTIYF.

The chain combines TRBV5-1 with TRBJ2-1; 7 bases are a match to TRBD2. Looked up from germline, CDR1 is SGHRS and CDR2 is YFSETQ. V was clipped by 0 bases and J by 12 bases; unmatched bases: 12. This CDR3 region has 15 residues. CDR3 nucleotides: TGCGCCAGCAGCTTGGCCAGCGGGGACCGGGGTGGGCAGTTCTTC. Its protein product is CASSLASGDRGGQFF.

This chain links TRBV5-1 with TRBJ2-7; the D gene is possibly TRBD1 (6 bases). The CDR3 extends over 13 amino acids. Trimming removed 4 bases at V and 3 bases at J, with 11 bases between. Germline CDR1 is SGHRS and CDR2 is YFSETQ. As DNA, the CDR3 is TGCGCCAGCAGCGGGGGCCTTAACTACGAGCAGTACTTC. Translating gives CASSGGLNYEQYF.

The chain carries TRBV6-5 and TRBJ2-1; TRBD1 is a possible D gene (6 bases). CDR1 and CDR2 from the germline V gene are MNHEY and SVGAGI. This CDR3 is built from 13 residues. V was clipped by 5 bases and J by 15 bases, with 20 bases between them. This CDR3 reads CASSRFRGVGMFF. CDR3 nucleotides: TGTGCCAGCAGTCGATTCAGGGGAGTGGGTATGTTCTTC.

The chain employs TRBV5-6 and TRBJ1-1, with 9 positions matching TRBD1. CDR3 length equals 15 residues. Germline-derived CDR1 and CDR2 are SGHDT and YYEEEE. Trimming took 4 bases from V and 4 from J; bases not matched to a gene: 8. The CDR3 DNA reads as TGTGCCAGCAGCCAAGAGAGGGACAGGGCCACTGAAGCTTTCTTT. Its translation: CASSQERDRATEAFF. Using reference TRBV5-6 and TRBJ1-1 for the parts outside the CDR3, the full variable domain is DAGVTQSPTHLIKTRGQQVTLRCSPKSGHDTVSWYQQALGQGPQFIFQYYEEEERQRGNFPDRFSGHQFPNYSSELNVNALLLGDSALYLCASSQERDRATEAFFGQGTRLTVV.

The chain is built from TRBV28 and TRBJ1-3, with D hard to call. The V gene's germline CDR1 is MDHEN and CDR2 SYDVKM. V gave up 6 bases and J gave up 0 bases, with 9 bases separating them. The CDR3 runs to 14 residues. This chain's CDR3 is CASSPSGSGNTIYF. DNA of the CDR3: TGTGCCAGCAGCCCTTCTGGCTCTGGAAACACCATATATTTT. The full variable domain, completed using reference TRBV28 and TRBJ1-3, is DVKVTQSSRYLVKRTGEKVFLECVQDMDHENMFWYRQDPGLGLRLIYFSYDVKMKEKGDIPEGYSVSREKKERFSLILESASTNQTSMYLCASSPSGSGNTIYFGEGSWLTVV.

The chain combines TRBV18 with TRBJ2-5; D possibly corresponds to TRBD2 (5 bases). Germline V lookup: CDR1 KGHSH, CDR2 LQKENI. CDR3 length: 14 amino acids. V gave up 2 bases and J gave up 1 base, with 8 bases separating them. The DNA for the CDR3 is TGTGCCAGCTCACCAAAAAGCGGCCAAGAGACCCAGTACTTC. Encoded protein: CASSPKSGQETQYF.

This chain links TRBV5-1 with TRBJ2-1; 8 bases map to TRBD1. This CDR3 has 15 amino acids. The germline V gene encodes CDR1 SGHRS and CDR2 YFSETQ. The J segment lost 6 bases and the V segment lost 0 bases, leaving 5 bases of the junction unmatched. CDR3 in amino acids: CASSLAGQELNEQFF. The CDR3 bases are TGCGCCAGCAGCTTGGCGGGACAGGAGCTCAATGAGCAGTTCTTC.

The V call is TRBV10-2, the J call TRBJ1-5; no clear D. V was trimmed by 10 bases and J by 9 bases, leaving 19 bases between them. The CDR3 length is 13 residues. Germline-derived CDR1 and CDR2 are WSHSY and SAAADI. CDR3 in amino acids: CATRGLPGAPQHF. For the CDR3, the DNA is TGCGCCACACGAGGACTGCCCGGTGCGCCCCAGCATTTT.

V usage is TRBV7-2 and J usage is TRBJ2-7; TRBD2 aligns across 9 bases. CDR1 and CDR2 from the germline V gene are SGHTA and FQGNSA. V lost 1 base, J lost 4 bases, and 2 bases stayed unmatched. The CDR3 sequence is 14 residues long. This CDR3 is CASSLEAGGYEQYF. The CDR3, as DNA: TGTGCCAGCAGCTTAGAAGCGGGAGGTTACGAGCAGTACTTC.

This clone was counted a few times. The chain recombines TRBV5-4 with TRBJ2-2; possibly TRBD1 for D (6 bases). Trimming shortened V by 4 bases and J by 6 bases, and 16 bases separated the two germline ends. Germline-derived CDR1 and CDR2 are SGHNT and YYREEE (reference sequence). The length of the CDR3 is 15 residues. The CDR3 bases are TGTGCCAGCAGCCGCGACAGGTGGGCGTCCGGGGAGCTGTTTTTT. This translates into CASSRDRWASGELFF.

This CDR3 is CASRDGRGEQYF. In DNA form, the CDR3 reads TGTGCCAGCAGGGACGGCCGGGGCGAGCAGTACTTC. This chain uses TRBV28 with TRBJ2-7; D possibly corresponds to TRBD2 (5 bases). Germline values: CDR1 MDHEN, CDR2 SYDVKM. The V end lost 6 bases, the J end lost 6 bases, and 12 bases lay between the germline ends. The CDR3 covers 12 residues.

The V and J genes are TRBV5-5 and TRBJ2-1; TRBD2 aligns across 7 bases. The junction had 19 bases not matched to a gene; V was cut back by 6 bases and J by 7 bases. This CDR3 has 17 amino acids. Germline CDR1 reads SGHKS; CDR2 reads YYEKEE (reference sequence). The CDR3 is CASNRLGGPGVRNEQFF. Written as DNA, the CDR3 is TGTGCCAGCAACCGCCTGGGAGGGCCGGGAGTGAGGAATGAGCAGTTCTTC.

The chain combines TRBV5-1 with TRBJ2-7, with D tentatively TRBD1 (6 bases). The CDR3 runs 13 residues. Germline CDR1 reads SGHRS; CDR2 reads YFSETQ. Deletions cut 7 bases from V and 7 bases from J, with 18 bases between. The CDR3 spells CASQQGMRDEQYF. The CDR3 nucleotides are TGCGCCAGCCAGCAGGGGATGCGTGATGAGCAGTACTTC.

The V gene is TRBV19, the J gene TRBJ2-3; TRBD1 is a possible D gene (6 bases). V was trimmed by 3 bases and J by 9 bases, leaving 13 bases between them. Germline V gene sequence: CDR1 LNHDA, CDR2 SQIVND (reference sequence). This CDR3 has 13 amino acids. CDR3 residues: CASSIVQGATQYF. The CDR3 region has the DNA TGTGCCAGTAGTATTGTACAGGGCGCCACGCAGTATTTT.

J is TRBJ1-2 and V is TRBV6-1; 8 bases line up with TRBD1. In germline, CDR1 is MNHNS, CDR2 SASEGT. This CDR3 contains 16 residues. V was clipped by 6 bases and J by 4 bases; unmatched bases: 13. CDR3 protein: CASSEPQGARGYGYTF. CDR3 nucleotide sequence: TGTGCCAGCAGCGAACCGCAGGGGGCGCGGGGCTATGGCTACACCTTC.